These T cell receptor beta chains were read from a single sample in a study of blood T cell repertoires in COVID-19. TCRdb's table, derived via immunoSEQ multiplex PCR, lists solely in-frame clones and lacks some. The repertoire has 150,000 or so clones, roughly 87% of them found once; the top ten carry under 6%. The sequenced material came from peripheral blood. These receptors were obtained from a human donor in a cohort sampled during active COVID-19. CDR3s include the opening cysteine and the closing phenylalanine or tryptophan. Each record gives: CDR3 length, V gene, J gene, D gene, clone size, CDR3 protein, CDR3 DNA. A D gene is named only where the DNA matches it firmly. A clone size is listed for some rows: how often the clone was seen (once, few, many), or a class if it is expanded.

>16|TRBV11-3|TRBJ1-3|NA|NA
CASKAGRVETGNTIYF
TGTGCCAGCAAAGCAGGCCGCGTGGAAACTGGAAACACCATATATTTT
>19|TRBV4-2|TRBJ2-7|TRBD2|NA
CASSQGLMGLAGEMLEQYF
TGTGCCAGCAGCCAAGGTCTTATGGGACTAGCGGGAGAGATGTTAGAGCAGTACTTC
>15|TRBV27|TRBJ2-2|NA|NA
CASSLTTLNTGELFF
TGTGCCAGCAGTTTAACGACTCTGAACACCGGGGAGCTGTTTTTT
>16|TRBV7-9|TRBJ1-1|TRBD1|NA
CASSLIGQGANTEAFF
TGTGCCAGCAGCTTAATCGGACAGGGCGCCAACACTGAAGCTTTCTTT
>16|TRBV24-1|TRBJ2-1|NA|NA
CATSDHSGYTYNEQFF
TGTGCCACCAGTGATCATAGCGGCTATACGTACAATGAGCAGTTCTTC
>14|TRBV5-1|TRBJ1-2|NA|NA
CASSLDSNDYGYTF
TGCGCCAGCAGCTTGGACAGTAACGACTATGGCTACACCTTC
>15|TRBV4-1|TRBJ2-7|NA|NA
CASSQELPRIYEQYF
TGCGCCAGCAGCCAAGAGTTACCTAGAATCTACGAGCAGTACTTC
>15|TRBV13|TRBJ2-3|NA|NA
CASSLSAETTDTQYF
TGTGCCAGCAGCTTAAGTGCGGAGACCACAGATACGCAGTATTTT
>13|TRBV6-5|TRBJ1-2|TRBD1|NA
CASRPGGAYGYTF
TGTGCCAGCAGGCCAGGGGGCGCCTATGGCTACACCTTC
>16|TRBV3-1/TRBV3-2|TRBJ2-3|NA|NA
CASSQGPGVLADTQYF
TGTGCCAGCAGCCAAGGTCCGGGAGTGTTGGCAGATACGCAGTATTTT
>15|TRBV3-1/TRBV3-2|TRBJ2-7|TRBD2|NA
CASSQGLAGTYEQYF
TGTGCCAGCAGCCAGGGACTAGCGGGGACCTACGAGCAGTACTTC
>10|TRBV19|TRBJ1-1|NA|few
CASAGTEAFF
TGTGCCAGTGCAGGGACTGAAGCTTTCTTT
>14|TRBV2|TRBJ2-7|TRBD1|NA
CASGPDRGHYEQYF
TGTGCCAGCGGGCCGGACAGGGGGCACTACGAGCAGTACTTC
>12|TRBV12-3/TRBV12-4|TRBJ2-3|NA|NA
CASSFRGDTQYF
TGTGCCAGCAGTTTTCGGGGAGATACGCAGTATTTT
>16|TRBV7-2|TRBJ2-7|TRBD1|NA
CASSPTGGQGRYEQYF
TGTGCCAGCAGCCCCACAGGGGGACAGGGGCGCTACGAGCAGTACTTC
>16|TRBV3-1/TRBV3-2|TRBJ2-1|NA|NA
CASSAQSRPLANEQFF
TGTGCCAGCAGCGCCCAATCGAGGCCCTTGGCCAATGAGCAGTTCTTC
>16|TRBV6-2/TRBV6-3|TRBJ1-5|NA|NA
CASSFHWTVFNQPQHF
TGTGCCAGCAGTTTTCATTGGACAGTCTTCAATCAGCCCCAGCATTTT
>14|TRBV11-3|TRBJ1-2|NA|NA
CASSLRQALSGYTF
TGTGCCAGCAGCCTACGACAGGCCCTCAGTGGCTACACCTTC
>13|TRBV2|TRBJ2-7|TRBD1|NA
CASTRDRGYEQYF
TGTGCCAGCACACGTGACAGGGGCTACGAGCAGTACTTC
>15|TRBV9|TRBJ2-5|NA|NA
CASSVGAGRQETQYF
TGTGCCAGCAGCGTAGGAGCAGGGAGGCAAGAGACCCAGTACTTC
>19|TRBV28|TRBJ2-3|TRBD2|NA
CASSLLREFRGLHTDTQYF
TGTGCCAGCAGTTTGCTGCGGGAGTTCCGGGGCCTCCACACAGATACGCAGTATTTT
>12|TRBV9|TRBJ2-7|NA|NA
CASSPGPYEQYF
TGTGCCAGCAGCCCCGGTCCCTACGAGCAGTACTTC
>16|TRBV6-6|TRBJ2-7|TRBD2|once
CASSYSTGPAGDEQYF
TGTGCCAGCAGTTACTCGACGGGGCCTGCGGGGGACGAGCAGTACTTC
>12|TRBV10-3|TRBJ2-3|NA|NA
CAISDNTDTQYF
TGTGCCATCAGTGACAACACAGATACGCAGTATTTT
>15|TRBV7-6|TRBJ2-3|TRBD1|once
CASSLTGGPTDTQYF
TGTGCCAGCAGCCTTACAGGGGGTCCCACAGATACGCAGTATTTT
>16|TRBV18|TRBJ2-1|NA|NA
CASSPFKSNSGDEQFF
TGTGCCAGCTCACCGTTTAAGTCCAACTCGGGGGATGAGCAGTTCTTC
>13|TRBV7-9|TRBJ1-4|NA|few
CASSLGGPEKLFF
TGTGCCAGCAGCTTAGGCGGCCCAGAAAAACTGTTTTTT
>12|TRBV6-5|TRBJ1-2|NA|NA
CASSSPSYGYTF
TGTGCCAGCAGTTCTCCCAGCTATGGCTACACCTTC
>15|TRBV3-1/TRBV3-2|TRBJ2-5|TRBD1|NA
CASSLGQGRGETQYF
TGTGCCAGCAGCCTGGGACAGGGGCGTGGAGAGACCCAGTACTTC
>11|TRBV11-3|TRBJ2-7|TRBD1|NA
CATGQAYEQYF
TGTGCCACGGGACAGGCCTACGAGCAGTACTTC
>15|TRBV5-4|TRBJ1-5|NA|NA
CASSLSRTVSQPQHF
TGTGCCAGCAGCTTGTCGCGGACAGTTTCTCAGCCCCAGCATTTT
>13|TRBV10-3|TRBJ1-1|TRBD1|NA
CAIRGQGDTEAFF
TGTGCCATCAGGGGACAGGGGGACACTGAAGCTTTCTTT